Below are 9 T cell receptor beta chains sequenced from a single sample in a study of blood T cell repertoires in COVID-19 (dated by TCRdb to between 2020 and 2021). Receptors were amplified or captured by the immunoSEQ multiplex PCR assay. TCRdb retrieved this table from immuneACCESS and kept in-frame rearrangements only. Not all clones are present; in checked studies, unresolved V genes account for under half, and no reason is known for the remainder. The sample includes fewer than 350,000 clones, with over 75% observed a single time. The ten top clones hold about 1% of the sample. Sequenced sample: PBMCs or T cells enriched from blood (not recorded which). These receptors all stem from a woman in her twenties or thirties who had recovered from COVID-19.

The rearrangement uses TRBV7-8 and TRBJ1-1; 10 nucleotides agree with TRBD1. The trim removed 4 bases at V and 4 bases at J, leaving 3 bases unmatched. Germline lookup yields CDR1 SGHVS and CDR2 FQNEAQ. The CDR3 runs 14 residues. As DNA, the CDR3 is TGTGCCAGCAGCTGGACAGGGGGGTCCACTGAAGCTTTCTTT. Translation: CASSWTGGSTEAFF.

The chain uses TRBV5-4 and TRBJ2-7; TRBD1 might be the D (6 bases). The CDR3 runs to 14 residues. CDR1 is SGHNT, CDR2 YYREEE, per germline (reference sequence). The V and J ends lost 0 bases and 4 bases respectively, with 11 bases between them. The CDR3 loop is CASSLALGAYEQYF. CDR3 bases: TGTGCCAGCAGCTTGGCCCTGGGGGCGTACGAGCAGTACTTC.

This clone has a single count. V is TRBV27 and J is TRBJ1-4; the match to TRBD1 covers 7 bases. The V and J ends lost 4 bases and 7 bases, in that order; junction bases with no gene match: 6. The length of the CDR3 is 14 residues. Germline lookup yields CDR1 MNHEY and CDR2 SMNVEV (reference sequence). The CDR3 coding sequence is TGTGCCAGCAGTTATCAGGGGGAGATTGAAAAACTGTTTTTT. Protein product: CASSYQGEIEKLFF.

This chain links TRBV7-3 with TRBJ2-4; D may be TRBD1 (6 bases). The V gene's germline CDR1 is SGHTA and CDR2 FQGTGA. This CDR3 is built from 13 residues. Trimming took 3 bases from V and 4 from J, leaving 7 bases between them. The CDR3 region is CASSLRGKNIQYF. For the CDR3, the DNA is TGTGCCAGCAGCTTGAGGGGGAAAAACATTCAGTACTTC.

This clone was seen a handful of times. This CDR3 is CASSSQGIYNSPLHF. The DNA of the CDR3 is TGTGCCAGCAGCTCACAGGGAATCTATAATTCACCCCTCCACTTT. The gene calls are TRBV27 and TRBJ1-6; perhaps TRBD1 as D (6 bases). The germline CDR1 and CDR2 sequences are MNHEY and SMNVEV (reference sequence). The CDR3 is 15 amino acids. The V and J ends lost 6 bases and 3 bases respectively, with 12 bases between them.

This CDR3 is CATQGAGTGELFF. In DNA, the CDR3 is TGTGCCACCCAGGGGGCAGGGACCGGGGAGCTGTTTTTT. The chain combines TRBV24-1 with TRBJ2-2; 8 nucleotides agree with TRBD1. The length of the CDR3 is 13 residues. Germline V lookup: CDR1 KGHDR, CDR2 SFDVKD. V shed 9 bases and J 5 bases; nucleotides not matched to a gene: 4.

This chain joins TRBV7-2 and TRBJ2-1, with TRBD1 matching over 9 bases. Germline CDR1 SGHTA, CDR2 FQGNSA. J lost 6 bases, V lost 0 bases, and 3 bases had no gene match. This CDR3 comprises 15 residues. The CDR3 protein is CASSLAGQGTNEQFF. The CDR3, as DNA: TGTGCCAGCAGCTTAGCGGGACAGGGTACCAATGAGCAGTTCTTC.

The chain carries TRBV5-4 and TRBJ2-7; D is undetermined. CDR1 and CDR2 (germline): SGHNT, YYREEE (reference sequence). Trimming stripped 0 bases from V and 3 bases from J, with 10 bases between. The CDR3 length is 14 residues. This CDR3 is CASSLAAGYYEQYF. The CDR3 coding sequence is TGTGCCAGCAGCTTGGCCGCAGGTTACTACGAGCAGTACTTC.

The rearrangement links TRBV5-1 to TRBJ2-1; D is uncertain. This CDR3 is built from 12 residues. Germline values: CDR1 SGHRS, CDR2 YFSETQ. With 2 bases removed from V and 3 bases from J, the gap between germline ends came to 3 bases. The CDR3 is CASSFRYNEQFF. For the CDR3, the DNA is TGCGCCAGCAGCTTTCGCTACAATGAGCAGTTCTTC.